These 18 T cell receptor beta chains originate from one sample sequenced in a study of chemoradiotherapy in HPV16-positive cancers. The method was immunoSEQ multiplex PCR; TCRdb's version includes in-frame clones alone and lacks a portion of them. The table shows over a thousand clones, with about 82% occurring only once. Sample: tumor tissue, taken from a patient who underwent chemoradiotherapy. Receptors were obtained from a human donor with HPV-associated anogenital cancer.

This clone was seen just once. The genes are TRBV19 and TRBJ1-1, with a weak D call TRBD1 (5 bases). This CDR3 has 15 amino acids. The germline V and J ends were trimmed by 5 bases and 4 bases, with 17 bases remaining between them. The germline V gene has CDR1 LNHDA and CDR2 SQIVND (reference sequence). The CDR3 region has the DNA TGTGCCAGTAGTGCCGGGACCGCCGGGTCCACTGAAGCTTTCTTT. This encodes CASSAGTAGSTEAFF.

The CDR3 sequence is CASSSGDRVEQFF. Here the CDR3 DNA reads TGTGCCAGCAGCTCGGGGGATCGTGTCGAGCAGTTCTTC. This chain uses TRBV5-6 with TRBJ2-1; tentatively, D is TRBD2 (6 bases). The CDR3 totals 13 residues. V lost 3 bases, J lost 10 bases, and 14 bases lay in between. CDR1 is SGHDT and CDR2 is YYEEEE in the germline V gene.

The rearrangement links TRBV9 to TRBJ2-5; possible D gene TRBD1, 7 bases. Germline V gene lookup returns CDR1 SGDLS and CDR2 YYNGEE. The length of the CDR3 is 15 residues. Trimming took off 3 bases at V and 4 bases at J, with 16 bases between the two ends. This CDR3 is CASSALNRGGETQYF. CDR3 coding DNA: TGTGCCAGCAGCGCTCTCAACAGGGGAGGAGAGACCCAGTACTTC.

This rearrangement joins TRBV5-6 to TRBJ2-5, with D unclear. Germline V CDR1 and CDR2: SGHDT, YYEEEE. CDR3 length: 13 amino acids. The V end lost 3 bases, the J end lost 5 bases, and 11 bases lay between the germline ends. CDR3: CASSSSLGETQYF. The CDR3 DNA is TGTGCCAGCAGCTCGTCCTTGGGGGAGACCCAGTACTTC.

The chain recombines TRBV5-1 with TRBJ2-7; D is uncertain. Per the germline V gene, CDR1 is SGHRS and CDR2 is YFSETQ. This CDR3 contains 14 residues. Trimming left V 0 bases short and J 1 base short, with 8 bases between. The CDR3 sequence is CASSLGGSSYEQYF. The CDR3, as DNA: TGCGCCAGCAGCTTGGGCGGATCTTCCTACGAGCAGTACTTC.

This rearrangement joins TRBV18 to TRBJ1-2, with 7 bases fitting TRBD1. After removal of 4 bases from V and 5 bases from J, the junction contained 10 bases not matched to a gene. The germline V gene has CDR1 KGHSH and CDR2 LQKENI. CDR3 size: 15 residues. The DNA of the CDR3 is TGTGCCAGCTCACAGTTCGGGACAGAACTTTATGGCTACACCTTC. It yields the protein CASSQFGTELYGYTF.

This clone has a single count. This chain links TRBV5-1 with TRBJ1-6; D remains unclear. Germline V gene data show CDR1 as SGHRS and CDR2 as YFSETQ. Trimming cost V 7 bases and J 9 bases, with 14 bases left between them. The CDR3 has 13 amino acids. The CDR3 reads CASCRAWSSPLHF. CDR3 nucleotides: TGCGCCAGCTGTAGGGCCTGGAGTTCACCCCTCCACTTT.

As concerns this clone: The germline gene is not matched at one end of the junction; a read error may be the cause. V is TRBV7-7 and J is TRBJ2-1; tentative D call: TRBD2 (5 bases). Germline lookup yields CDR1 SSHAT and CDR2 FNYEAQ (reference sequence). The CDR3 length is 13 residues. The CDR3 protein is CASSTRSEGEQFF. CDR3 sequence (DNA): TGTGCTAGCAGCACCCGGTCCGAGGGTGAGCAGTTCTTC.

The V and J genes are TRBV6-1 and TRBJ2-7; TRBD1 aligns across 10 bases. The CDR3 is 15 residues long. Germline-derived CDR1 and CDR2 are MNHNS and SASEGT. V shed 10 bases, J shed 4 bases, and the junction held 13 bases outside the gene matches. The CDR3 protein is CATMPGTGAFYEQYF. CDR3 nucleotide sequence: TGTGCCACCATGCCCGGGACAGGGGCTTTTTACGAGCAGTACTTC.

The V and J genes are TRBV7-8 and TRBJ2-1; 8 bases map to TRBD2. CDR3 size: 15 residues. V gave up 7 bases and J gave up 2 bases; unmatched junction bases: 7. The V gene's germline CDR1 is SGHVS and CDR2 FQNEAQ. CDR3 protein: CASTSVSGTYNEQFF. The CDR3 bases are TGTGCCAGCACTTCGGTTAGCGGGACCTACAATGAGCAGTTCTTC.

The chain is built from TRBV10-2 and TRBJ2-5; a weak D match, TRBD2 (6 bases). The CDR3 covers 15 residues. Germline loops: CDR1 WSHSY, CDR2 SAAADI. Trimming took off 0 bases at V and 2 bases at J, with 10 bases between the two ends. As DNA, the CDR3 is TGCGCCAGCAGTGAGTCGTCGGCGGGGCAAGAGACCCAGTACTTC. Its translation is CASSESSAGQETQYF.

The V gene is TRBV18, the J gene TRBJ2-7; 7 positions agree with TRBD2. V was pared by 4 bases and J by 0 bases, with 0 bases of the junction left unmatched. CDR1 and CDR2 from the germline V gene are KGHSH and LQKENI. The CDR3 spans 13 residues. In nucleotides, the CDR3 is TGTGCCAGCTCACGGGGGGGCTCCTACGAGCAGTACTTC. This translates into CASSRGGSYEQYF.

The rearrangement joins TRBV6-6 to TRBJ1-2; D might be TRBD1 (6 bases). Germline V CDR1 and CDR2: MNHNY, SVGAGI (reference sequence). V was shortened by 8 bases and J by 0 bases, with 16 bases between the two germline ends. This CDR3 contains 15 residues. The CDR3 region is CASATSAGANYGYTF. The CDR3 region has the DNA TGTGCCAGCGCCACGTCGGCAGGGGCTAACTATGGCTACACCTTC.

The chain links TRBV5-1 to TRBJ1-1; D gene unclear. This CDR3 spans 12 amino acids. Trimming cost V 2 bases and J 6 bases, with 8 bases left between them. The germline V gene encodes CDR1 SGHRS and CDR2 YFSETQ. The CDR3 loop reads CASSFDGSEAFF. Here the CDR3 DNA reads TGCGCCAGCAGCTTTGACGGCTCTGAAGCTTTCTTT.

This chain uses TRBV7-6 with TRBJ2-5, with no clear D. This CDR3 comprises 15 residues. The germline V gene has CDR1 SGHVS and CDR2 FNYEAQ. The V and J ends lost 1 base and 5 bases respectively, with 14 bases between them. The CDR3 region has the DNA TGTGCCAGCAGCTTAGAGACCAGCTGGGGTGAGACCCAGTACTTC. Amino acid sequence: CASSLETSWGETQYF.

The chain uses TRBV28 and TRBJ2-7; D possibly corresponds to TRBD1 (5 bases). Germline lookup yields CDR1 MDHEN and CDR2 SYDVKM. The CDR3 loop spans 13 amino acids. V gave up 7 bases and J gave up 2 bases, with 12 bases separating them. The DNA of the CDR3 is TGTGCCAGCACTCTCCAGGGTACCTACGAGCAGTACTTC. Translating it yields CASTLQGTYEQYF.

The V and J genes are TRBV9 and TRBJ1-2; 10 bases agree with TRBD1. The CDR3 is 19 amino acids. Losses at the gene ends were 0 bases for V and 4 bases for J; bases not matched to a gene: 15. Germline V gene sequence: CDR1 SGDLS, CDR2 YYNGEE. The CDR3, as DNA: TGTGCCAGCAGCGTAGGGTTGAAGGACAGGGGGAAATCAGGCTATGGCTACACCTTC. Protein: CASSVGLKDRGKSGYGYTF.

The chain has TRBV6-1 and TRBJ2-7; D remains unclear. V lost 5 bases and J lost 2, with 13 bases in between. The V gene's germline CDR1 is MNHNS and CDR2 SASEGT. The CDR3 length is 14 residues. This CDR3 is CASSLDRSPYEQYF. CDR3 nucleotide sequence: TGTGCCAGCAGTTTGGATCGTAGTCCCTACGAGCAGTACTTC.